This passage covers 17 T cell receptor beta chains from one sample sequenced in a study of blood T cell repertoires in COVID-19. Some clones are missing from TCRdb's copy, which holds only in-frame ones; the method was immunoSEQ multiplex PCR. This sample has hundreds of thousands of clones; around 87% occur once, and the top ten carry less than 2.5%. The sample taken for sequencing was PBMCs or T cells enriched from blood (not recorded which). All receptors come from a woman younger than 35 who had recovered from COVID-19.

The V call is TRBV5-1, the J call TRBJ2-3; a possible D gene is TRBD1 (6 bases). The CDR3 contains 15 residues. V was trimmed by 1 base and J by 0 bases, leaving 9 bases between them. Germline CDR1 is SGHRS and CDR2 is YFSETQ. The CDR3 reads CASSLTGSSTDTQYF. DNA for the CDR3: TGCGCCAGCAGCTTGACAGGGTCCAGCACAGATACGCAGTATTTT.

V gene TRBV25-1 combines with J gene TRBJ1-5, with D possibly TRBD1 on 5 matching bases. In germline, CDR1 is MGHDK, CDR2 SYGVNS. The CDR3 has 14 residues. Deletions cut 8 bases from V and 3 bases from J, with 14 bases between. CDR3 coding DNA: TGTGCCAGCCGGCCTCAGGGAATCAATCAGCCCCAGCATTTT. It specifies CASRPQGINQPQHF.

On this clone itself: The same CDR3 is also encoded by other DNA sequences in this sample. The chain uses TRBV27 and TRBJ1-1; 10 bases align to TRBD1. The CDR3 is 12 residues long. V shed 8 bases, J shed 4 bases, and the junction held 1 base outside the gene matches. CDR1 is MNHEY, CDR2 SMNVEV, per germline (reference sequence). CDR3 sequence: CASRTGGTEAFF. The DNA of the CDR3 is TGTGCCAGCCGGACAGGGGGCACTGAAGCTTTCTTT.

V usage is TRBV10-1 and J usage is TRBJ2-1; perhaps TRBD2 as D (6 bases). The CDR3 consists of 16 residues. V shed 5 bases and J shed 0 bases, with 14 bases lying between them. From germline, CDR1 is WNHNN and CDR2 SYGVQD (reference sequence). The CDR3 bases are TGCGCCAGCAGTCTTGTCGTCGGGAGCTCCTACAATGAGCAGTTCTTC. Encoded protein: CASSLVVGSSYNEQFF.

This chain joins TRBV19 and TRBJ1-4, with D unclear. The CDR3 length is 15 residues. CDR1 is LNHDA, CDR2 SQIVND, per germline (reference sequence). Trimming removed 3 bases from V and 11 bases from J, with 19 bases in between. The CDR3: CASSMLQDRMDKLFF. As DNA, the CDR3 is TGTGCCAGTAGTATGCTTCAGGATCGGATGGATAAACTGTTTTTT.

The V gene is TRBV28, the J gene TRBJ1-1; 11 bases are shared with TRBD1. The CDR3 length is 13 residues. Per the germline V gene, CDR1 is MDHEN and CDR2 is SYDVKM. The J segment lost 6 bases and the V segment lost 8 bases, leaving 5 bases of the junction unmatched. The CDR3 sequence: CASCRTGGPEAFF. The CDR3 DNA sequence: TGTGCCAGCTGCCGGACAGGGGGCCCTGAAGCTTTCTTT.

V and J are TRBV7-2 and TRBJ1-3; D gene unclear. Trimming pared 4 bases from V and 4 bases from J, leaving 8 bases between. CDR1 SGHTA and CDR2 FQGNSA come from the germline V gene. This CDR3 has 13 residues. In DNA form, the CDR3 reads TGTGCCAGCAGCTCCCGGGTCGGAAACACCATATATTTT. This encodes CASSSRVGNTIYF.

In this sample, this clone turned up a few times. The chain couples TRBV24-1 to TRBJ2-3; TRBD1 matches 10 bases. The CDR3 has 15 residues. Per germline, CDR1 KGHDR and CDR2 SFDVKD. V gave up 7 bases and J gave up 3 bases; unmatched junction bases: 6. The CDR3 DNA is TGTGCCACCAGCCCGGGACAGGGGAGGACAGATACGCAGTATTTT. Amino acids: CATSPGQGRTDTQYF.

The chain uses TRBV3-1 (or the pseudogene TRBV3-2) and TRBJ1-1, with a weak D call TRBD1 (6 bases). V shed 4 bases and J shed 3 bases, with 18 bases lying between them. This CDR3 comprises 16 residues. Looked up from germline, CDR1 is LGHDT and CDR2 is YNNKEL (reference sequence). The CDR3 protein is CASSPYQTGAYTEAFF. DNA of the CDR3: TGTGCCAGCAGCCCTTACCAGACAGGCGCCTACACTGAAGCTTTCTTT.

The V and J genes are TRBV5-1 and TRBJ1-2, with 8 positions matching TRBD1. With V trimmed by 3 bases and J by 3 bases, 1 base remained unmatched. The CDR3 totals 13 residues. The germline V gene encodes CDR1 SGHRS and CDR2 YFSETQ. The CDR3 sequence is CASSSTGDYGYTF. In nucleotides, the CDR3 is TGCGCCAGCAGCTCGACAGGGGACTATGGCTACACCTTC. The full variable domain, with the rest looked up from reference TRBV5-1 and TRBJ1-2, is KAGVTQTPRYLIKTRGQQVTLSCSPISGHRSVSWYQQTPGQGLQFLFEYFSETQRNKGNFPGRFSGRQFSNSRSEMNVSTLELGDSALYLCASSSTGDYGYTFGSGTRLTVV.

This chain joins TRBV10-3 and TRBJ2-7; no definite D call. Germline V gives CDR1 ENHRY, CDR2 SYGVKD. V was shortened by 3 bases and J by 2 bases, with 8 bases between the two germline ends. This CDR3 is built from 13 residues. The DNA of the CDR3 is TGTGCCATCAGTGATGCCAGGACCTACGAGCAGTACTTC. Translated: CAISDARTYEQYF.

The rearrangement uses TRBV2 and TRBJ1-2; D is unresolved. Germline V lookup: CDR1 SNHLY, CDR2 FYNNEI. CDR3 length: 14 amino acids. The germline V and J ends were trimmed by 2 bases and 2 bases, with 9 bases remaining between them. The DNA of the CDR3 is TGTGCCAGCAGTGAATTGGTGCAGAACTATGGCTACACCTTC. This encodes CASSELVQNYGYTF.

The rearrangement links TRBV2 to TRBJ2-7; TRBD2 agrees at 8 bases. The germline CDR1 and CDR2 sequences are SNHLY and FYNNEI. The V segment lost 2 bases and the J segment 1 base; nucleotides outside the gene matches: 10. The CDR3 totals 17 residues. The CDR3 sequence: CASSELVGGAKSYEQYF. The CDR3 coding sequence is TGTGCCAGCAGTGAATTGGTCGGGGGGGCAAAGTCCTACGAGCAGTACTTC. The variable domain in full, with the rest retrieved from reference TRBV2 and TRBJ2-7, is EPEVTQTPSHQVTQMGQEVILRCVPISNHLYFYWYRQILGQKVEFLVSFYNNEISEKSEIFDDQFSVERPDGSNFTLKIRSTKLEDSAMYFCASSELVGGAKSYEQYFGPGTRLTVT.

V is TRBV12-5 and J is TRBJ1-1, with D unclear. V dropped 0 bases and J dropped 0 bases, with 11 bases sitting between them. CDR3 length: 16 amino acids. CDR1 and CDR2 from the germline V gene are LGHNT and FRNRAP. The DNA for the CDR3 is TGTGCTAGTGGTTTGGTACTCAACAGAGTGAACACTGAAGCTTTCTTT. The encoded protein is CASGLVLNRVNTEAFF.

The CDR3 spells CASSWRAANYGYTF. As DNA, the CDR3 is TGTGCCAGCAGCTGGAGGGCAGCTAACTATGGCTACACCTTC. J is TRBJ1-2 and V is TRBV13; D gene uncertain. The CDR3 extends over 14 amino acids. The germline V gene has CDR1 PRHDT and CDR2 FYEKMQ (reference sequence). V was shortened by 4 bases and J by 0 bases, with 9 bases between the two germline ends.

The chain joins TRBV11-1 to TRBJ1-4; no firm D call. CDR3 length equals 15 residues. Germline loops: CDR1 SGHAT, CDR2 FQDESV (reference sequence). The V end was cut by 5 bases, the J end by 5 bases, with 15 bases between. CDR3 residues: CASSTRESLNEKLFF. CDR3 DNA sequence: TGTGCCAGCAGCACCCGGGAATCTCTAAATGAAAAACTGTTTTTT. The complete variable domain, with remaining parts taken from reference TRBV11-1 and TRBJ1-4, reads EAEVAQSPRYKITEKSQAVAFWCDPISGHATLYWYRQILGQGPELLVQFQDESVVDDSQLPKDRFSAERLKGVDSTLKIQPAELGDSAMYLCASSTRESLNEKLFFGSGTQLSVL.

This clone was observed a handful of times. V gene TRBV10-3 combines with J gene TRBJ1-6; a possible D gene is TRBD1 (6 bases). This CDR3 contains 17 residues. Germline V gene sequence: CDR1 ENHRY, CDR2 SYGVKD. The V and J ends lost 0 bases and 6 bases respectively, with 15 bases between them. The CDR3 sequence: CAISESRAGDSNSPLHF. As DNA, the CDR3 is TGTGCCATCAGTGAGTCGAGAGCAGGGGATAGTAATTCACCCCTCCACTTT.